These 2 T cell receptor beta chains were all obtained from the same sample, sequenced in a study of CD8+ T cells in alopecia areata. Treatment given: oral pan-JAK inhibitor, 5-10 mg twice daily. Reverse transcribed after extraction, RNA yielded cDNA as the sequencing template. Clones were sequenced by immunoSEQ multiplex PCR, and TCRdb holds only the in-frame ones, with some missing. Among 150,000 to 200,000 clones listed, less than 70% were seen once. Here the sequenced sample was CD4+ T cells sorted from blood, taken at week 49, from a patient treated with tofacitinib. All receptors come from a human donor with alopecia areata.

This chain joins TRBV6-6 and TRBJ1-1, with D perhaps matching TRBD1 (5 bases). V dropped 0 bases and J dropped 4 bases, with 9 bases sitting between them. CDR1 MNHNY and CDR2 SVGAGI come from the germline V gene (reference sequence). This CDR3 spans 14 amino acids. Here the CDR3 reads CASSYSPGSTEAFF. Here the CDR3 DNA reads TGTGCCAGCAGTTACTCTCCAGGGAGCACTGAAGCTTTCTTT.

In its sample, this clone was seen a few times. The CDR3 region is CASSRASGGENIQYF. The CDR3 DNA sequence: TGTGCCAGCTCACGAGCTAGCGGGGGCGAGAACATTCAGTACTTC. This chain uses TRBV18 with TRBJ2-4, with 10 bases fitting TRBD2. Germline assignment: CDR1 KGHSH and CDR2 LQKENI. The V segment lost 4 bases and the J segment 7 bases; nucleotides outside the gene matches: 7. This CDR3 has 15 amino acids.